This is a list of T cell receptor beta chains from one sample in a study of cytomegalovirus exposure and HLA in healthy donors. The protocol was immunoSEQ multiplex PCR, while the TCRdb copy is restricted to in-frame clones and leaves out a portion. The data hold around 250,000 clones, with approximately 81% observed a single time. The sample was PBMCs. These receptors all stem from a woman in her sixties or seventies in good health and CMV-seropositive. Both conserved end residues are part of each CDR3. The order of the fields is CDR3 DNA, CDR3 protein, J gene, clone size, D gene, V gene. D genes are given only for firm matches. Not every row has a clone size; where given, it reads once, few, many or a size class.

CDR3 DNA: TGTGCCAGCAGCCAGACACAGGGAATGGCCAAAAACATTCAGTACTTC
CDR3 protein: CASSQTQGMAKNIQYF
J gene: TRBJ2-4
clone size: -
D gene: -
V gene: TRBV13

CDR3 DNA: TGTGCCAGCAGTGTCACAGACTACGAGCAGTACTTC
CDR3 protein: CASSVTDYEQYF
J gene: TRBJ2-7
clone size: -
D gene: -
V gene: TRBV2

CDR3 DNA: TGTGCCAGCAGCGCCGCTCGGCAGGGGTCCTACAATGAGCAGTTCTTC
CDR3 protein: CASSAARQGSYNEQFF
J gene: TRBJ2-1
clone size: few
D gene: -
V gene: TRBV5-4

CDR3 DNA: TGCGCCAGCAGCTTCGGAAGGACAGGGGGTGTCGATGAGCAGTTCTTC
CDR3 protein: CASSFGRTGGVDEQFF
J gene: TRBJ2-1
clone size: -
D gene: TRBD1
V gene: TRBV5-1

CDR3 DNA: TGTGCCACTTCTGGGACAGGGGGCGTGCAGCCCCAGCATTTT
CDR3 protein: CATSGTGGVQPQHF
J gene: TRBJ1-5
clone size: once
D gene: TRBD1
V gene: TRBV6-6

CDR3 DNA: TGTGCCAGAAGGACCGCCGGGGAGAACATTCAGTACTTC
CDR3 protein: CARRTAGENIQYF
J gene: TRBJ2-4
clone size: -
D gene: -
V gene: TRBV2

CDR3 DNA: TGTGCCAGCAGTGGCCCGAGACAGGGGAAACTGGCGGAGCAGTACTTC
CDR3 protein: CASSGPRQGKLAEQYF
J gene: TRBJ2-7
clone size: -
D gene: TRBD1
V gene: TRBV2

CDR3 DNA: TGTGCCAGCAGCTTAGCTTATCGGCAGGGCCCGAACTATGGCTACACCTTC
CDR3 protein: CASSLAYRQGPNYGYTF
J gene: TRBJ1-2
clone size: -
D gene: -
V gene: TRBV7-9

CDR3 DNA: TGTGCCAGCAGCACCGACAGGGGTGGCTCACCCCTCCACTTT
CDR3 protein: CASSTDRGGSPLHF
J gene: TRBJ1-6
clone size: few
D gene: TRBD1
V gene: TRBV5-4

CDR3 DNA: TGTGCCAGCAGCCTGGGACTAGCGGGAGGTCTCGAGCAGTACTTC
CDR3 protein: CASSLGLAGGLEQYF
J gene: TRBJ2-7
clone size: -
D gene: TRBD2
V gene: TRBV7-2

CDR3 DNA: TGTGCCACCAGCAGAGATGGCGGGAGTGTGGATGAGCAGTTCTTC
CDR3 protein: CATSRDGGSVDEQFF
J gene: TRBJ2-1
clone size: -
D gene: TRBD2
V gene: TRBV15

CDR3 DNA: TGTGCCAGCAGCTTAAGTTCGGGGAACATTCAGTACTTC
CDR3 protein: CASSLSSGNIQYF
J gene: TRBJ2-4
clone size: few
D gene: -
V gene: TRBV7-9

CDR3 DNA: TGTGCCACTTCCCCCCGGGGTCCTTCGGACTACGAGCAGTACTTC
CDR3 protein: CATSPRGPSDYEQYF
J gene: TRBJ2-7
clone size: -
D gene: -
V gene: TRBV27